A selection of T cell receptor beta chains follows, all from one sample in a study of monozygotic twins with inflammatory bowel disease. Using the 5' RACE reads, TCRdb records one entry per CDR3 protein without DNA. The sample includes 160,000 or so distinct CDR3 sequences. The specimen sequenced was blood. Receptors originate from a human donor with ulcerative colitis or Crohn's disease, or a healthy co-twin of an affected twin (not recorded which). CDR3s include the opening cysteine and the closing phenylalanine or tryptophan. The order of the fields is J gene, V gene, CDR3 protein.

TRBJ2-7	TRBV5-1	CASSLERDTYEQYF
TRBJ2-2	TRBV4-1	CASSLRDINTGELFF
TRBJ2-1	TRBV20-1	CSARDPTSGSQSEQFF
TRBJ2-7	TRBV7-2	CASSAGTAFYEQYF
TRBJ2-5	TRBV3-1	CASSQGVSGGGETQYF
TRBJ2-7	TRBV20-1	CSARALLAGPSYEQYF
TRBJ1-2	TRBV7-2	CASSYQGGQAYGYTF
TRBJ2-1	TRBV20-1	CSARDRLAGDHEQFF
TRBJ2-5	TRBV24-1	CATSVGTGLIGETQYF
TRBJ2-5	TRBV7-6	CASSLGEQETQYF
TRBJ1-2	TRBV9	CASTQTGTGIIGGYTF
TRBJ1-3	TRBV20-1	CSASRQGSGNTIYF
TRBJ2-5	TRBV2	CASSESRETQYF
TRBJ2-1	TRBV4-3	CASSQGLAAYNEQFF
TRBJ1-1	TRBV29-1	CSVLQITEAFF
TRBJ2-5	TRBV18	CASSPGGSETQYF
TRBJ2-1	TRBV27	CASSLAQGNYNEQFF
TRBJ2-5	TRBV20-1	CSPSGPGQETQYF
TRBJ2-3	TRBV4-3	CASSRSAVGDTQYF
TRBJ2-6	TRBV5-1	CASSESRQGFGANVLTF
TRBJ1-1	TRBV3-1	CASSRGQGALNTEAFF
TRBJ2-2	TRBV5-4	CASSLGLAGTNTGELFF